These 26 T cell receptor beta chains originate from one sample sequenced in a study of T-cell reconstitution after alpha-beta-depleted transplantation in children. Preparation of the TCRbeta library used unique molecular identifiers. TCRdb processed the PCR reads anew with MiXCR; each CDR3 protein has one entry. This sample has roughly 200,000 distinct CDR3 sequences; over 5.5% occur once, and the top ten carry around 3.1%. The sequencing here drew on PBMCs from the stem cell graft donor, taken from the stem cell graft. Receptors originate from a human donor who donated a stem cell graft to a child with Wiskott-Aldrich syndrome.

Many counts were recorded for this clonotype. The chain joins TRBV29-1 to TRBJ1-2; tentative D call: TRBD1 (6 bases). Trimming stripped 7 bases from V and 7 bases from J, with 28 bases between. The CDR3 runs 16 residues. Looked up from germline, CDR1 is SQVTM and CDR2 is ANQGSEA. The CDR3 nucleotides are TGCAGCGCCTACTTAGCCGGCGATGGGGGCCTAGGTGGCTACACCTTC. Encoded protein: CSAYLAGDGGLGGYTF. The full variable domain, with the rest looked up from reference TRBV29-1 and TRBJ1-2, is SAVISQKPSRDICQRGTSLTIQCQVDSQVTMMFWYRQQPGQSLTLIATANQGSEATYESGFVIDKFPISRPNLTFSTLTVSNMSPEDSSIYLCSAYLAGDGGLGGYTFGSGTRLTVV.

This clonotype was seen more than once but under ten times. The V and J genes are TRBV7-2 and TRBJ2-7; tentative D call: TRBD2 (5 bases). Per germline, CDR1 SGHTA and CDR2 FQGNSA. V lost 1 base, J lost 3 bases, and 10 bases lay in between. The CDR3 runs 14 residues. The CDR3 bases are TGTGCCAGCAGCTTAGTGTTTCGGGGCTACGAGCAGTACTTC. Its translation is CASSLVFRGYEQYF. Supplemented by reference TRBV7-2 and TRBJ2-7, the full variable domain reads GAGVSQSPSNKVTEKGKDVELRCDPISGHTALYWYRQSLGQGLEFLIYFQGNSAPDKSGLPSDRFSAERTGGSVSTLTIQRTQQEDSAVYLCASSLVFRGYEQYFGPGTRLTVT.

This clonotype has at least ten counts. The CDR3 sequence: CASSLEPLSSYEQYF. The CDR3, as DNA: TGCGCCAGCAGCTTGGAACCCCTAAGCTCCTACGAGCAGTACTTC. The V and J genes are TRBV5-1 and TRBJ2-7; D uncertain. Germline V gene lookup returns CDR1 SGHRS and CDR2 YFSETQ. Trimming pared 0 bases from V and 0 bases from J, leaving 10 bases between. This CDR3 region has 15 residues.

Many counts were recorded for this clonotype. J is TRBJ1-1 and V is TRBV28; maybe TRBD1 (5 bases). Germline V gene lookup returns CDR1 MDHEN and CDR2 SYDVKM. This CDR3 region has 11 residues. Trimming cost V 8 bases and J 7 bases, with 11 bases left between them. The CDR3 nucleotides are TGTGCCAGCGGCCGGGACGGTGAAGCTTTCTTT. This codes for CASGRDGEAFF.

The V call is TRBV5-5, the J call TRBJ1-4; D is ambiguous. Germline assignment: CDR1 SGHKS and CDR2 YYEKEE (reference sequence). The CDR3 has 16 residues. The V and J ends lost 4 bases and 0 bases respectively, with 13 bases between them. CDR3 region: CASSPTPPPTNEKLFF. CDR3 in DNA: TGTGCCAGCAGCCCAACCCCACCCCCAACTAATGAAAAACTGTTTTTT.

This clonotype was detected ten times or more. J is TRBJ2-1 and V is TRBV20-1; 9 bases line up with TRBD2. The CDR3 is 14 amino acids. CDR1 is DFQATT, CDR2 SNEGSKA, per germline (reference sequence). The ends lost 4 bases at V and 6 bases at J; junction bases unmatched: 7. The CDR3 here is CSAKLAGRRNEQFF. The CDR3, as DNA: TGCAGTGCTAAGCTAGCGGGGCGCCGCAATGAGCAGTTCTTC.

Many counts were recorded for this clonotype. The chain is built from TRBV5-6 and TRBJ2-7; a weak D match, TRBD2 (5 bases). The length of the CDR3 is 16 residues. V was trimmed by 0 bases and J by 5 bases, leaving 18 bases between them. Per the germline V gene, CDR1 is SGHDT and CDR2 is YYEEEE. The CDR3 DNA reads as TGTGCCAGCAGCTTGGATGCGGCTAGCATTAGGAACGAGCAGTACTTC. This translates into CASSLDAASIRNEQYF.

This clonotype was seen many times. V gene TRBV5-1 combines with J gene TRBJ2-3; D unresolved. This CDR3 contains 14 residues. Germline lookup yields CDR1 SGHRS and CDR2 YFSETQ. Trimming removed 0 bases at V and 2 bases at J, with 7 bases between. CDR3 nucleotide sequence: TGCGCCAGCAGCTTGGAAAGGGACACAGATACGCAGTATTTT. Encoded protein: CASSLERDTDTQYF.

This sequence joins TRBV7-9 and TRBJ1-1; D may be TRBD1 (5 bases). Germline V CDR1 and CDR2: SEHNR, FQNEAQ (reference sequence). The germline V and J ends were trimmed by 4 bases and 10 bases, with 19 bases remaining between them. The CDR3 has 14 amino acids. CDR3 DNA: TGTGCCAGCAGCTCGGCGGAGGGACGGAGCGGAGCTTTCTTT. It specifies CASSSAEGRSGAFF.

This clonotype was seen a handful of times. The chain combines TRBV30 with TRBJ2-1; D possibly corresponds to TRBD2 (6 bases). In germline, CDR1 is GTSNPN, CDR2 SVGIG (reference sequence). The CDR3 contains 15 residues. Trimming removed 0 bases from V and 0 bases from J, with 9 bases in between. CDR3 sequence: CAWSVGGASYNEQFF. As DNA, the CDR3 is TGTGCCTGGAGTGTCGGGGGTGCCTCCTACAATGAGCAGTTCTTC. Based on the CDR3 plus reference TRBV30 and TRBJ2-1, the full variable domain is SQTIHQWPATLVQPVGSPLSLECTVEGTSNPNLYWYRQAAGRGLQLLFYSVGIGQISSEVPQNLSASRPQDRQFILSSKKLLLSDSGFYLCAWSVGGASYNEQFFGPGTRLTVL.

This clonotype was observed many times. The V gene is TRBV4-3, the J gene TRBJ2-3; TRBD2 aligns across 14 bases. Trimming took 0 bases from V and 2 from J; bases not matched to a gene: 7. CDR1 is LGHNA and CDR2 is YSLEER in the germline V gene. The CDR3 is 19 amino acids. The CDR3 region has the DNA TGCGCCAGCAGCCAAGATGCGGGGACTAGCGGGAGAGACACAGATACGCAGTATTTT. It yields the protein CASSQDAGTSGRDTDTQYF.

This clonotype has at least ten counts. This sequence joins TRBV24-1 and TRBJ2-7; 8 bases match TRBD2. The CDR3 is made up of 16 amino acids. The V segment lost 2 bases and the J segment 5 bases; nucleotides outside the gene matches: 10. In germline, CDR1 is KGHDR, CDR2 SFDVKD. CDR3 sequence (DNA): TGTGCCACCAGTGATTCCCTGGTAGCCGGGGGGGACGAGCAGTACTTC. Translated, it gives CATSDSLVAGGDEQYF.

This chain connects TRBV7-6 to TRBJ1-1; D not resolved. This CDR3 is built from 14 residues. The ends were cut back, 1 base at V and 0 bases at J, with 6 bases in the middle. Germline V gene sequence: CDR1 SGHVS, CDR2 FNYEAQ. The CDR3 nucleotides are TGTGCCAGCAGCTTAGGACTTGTGAACACTGAAGCTTTCTTT. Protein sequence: CASSLGLVNTEAFF.

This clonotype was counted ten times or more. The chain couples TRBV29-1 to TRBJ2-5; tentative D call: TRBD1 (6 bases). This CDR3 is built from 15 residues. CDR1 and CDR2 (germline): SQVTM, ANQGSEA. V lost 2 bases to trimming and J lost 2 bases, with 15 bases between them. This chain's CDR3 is CSVEWRTALQETQYF. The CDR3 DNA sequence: TGCAGCGTTGAATGGAGGACAGCCCTACAAGAGACCCAGTACTTC.

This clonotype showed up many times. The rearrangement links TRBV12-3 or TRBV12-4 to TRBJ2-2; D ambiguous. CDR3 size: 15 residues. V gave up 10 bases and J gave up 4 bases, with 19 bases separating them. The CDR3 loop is CAIKKRNSVTGELFF. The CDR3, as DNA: TGTGCCATCAAAAAGAGGAATAGTGTCACCGGGGAGCTGTTTTTT.

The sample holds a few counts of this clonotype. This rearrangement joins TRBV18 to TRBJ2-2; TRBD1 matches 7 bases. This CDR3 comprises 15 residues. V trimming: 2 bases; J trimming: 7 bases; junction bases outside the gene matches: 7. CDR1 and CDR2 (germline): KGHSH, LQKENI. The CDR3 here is CASSPFGQDHGELFF. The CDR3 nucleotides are TGTGCCAGCTCACCATTCGGACAGGACCACGGGGAGCTGTTTTTT.

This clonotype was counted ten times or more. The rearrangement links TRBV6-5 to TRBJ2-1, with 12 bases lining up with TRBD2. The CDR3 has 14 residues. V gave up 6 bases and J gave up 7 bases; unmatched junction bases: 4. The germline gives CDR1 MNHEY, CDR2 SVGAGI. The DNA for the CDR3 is TGTGCCAGCAGGTCTAGCGGGGGGGCGAATGAGCAGTTCTTC. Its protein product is CASRSSGGANEQFF.

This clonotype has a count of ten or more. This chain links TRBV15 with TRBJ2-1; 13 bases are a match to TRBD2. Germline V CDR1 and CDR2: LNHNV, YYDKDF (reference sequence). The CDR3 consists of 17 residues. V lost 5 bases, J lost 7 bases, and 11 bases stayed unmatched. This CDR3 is CATSSRFGLAGVNEQFF. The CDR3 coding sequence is TGTGCCACCAGCTCCCGTTTTGGACTAGCGGGAGTGAATGAGCAGTTCTTC.

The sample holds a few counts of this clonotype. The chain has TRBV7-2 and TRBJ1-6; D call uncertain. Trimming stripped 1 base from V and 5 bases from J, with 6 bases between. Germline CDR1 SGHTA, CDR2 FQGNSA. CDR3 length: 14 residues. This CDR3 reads CASSLVRDNSPLHF. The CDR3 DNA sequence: TGTGCCAGCAGCTTAGTTAGAGATAATTCACCCCTCCACTTT.

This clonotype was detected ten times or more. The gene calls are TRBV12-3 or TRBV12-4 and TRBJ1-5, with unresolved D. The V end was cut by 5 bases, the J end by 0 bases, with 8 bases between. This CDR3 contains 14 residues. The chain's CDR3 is CASSAPYSNQPQHF. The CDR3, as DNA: TGTGCCAGCAGTGCCCCTTATAGCAATCAGCCCCAGCATTTT.

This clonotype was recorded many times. The CDR3 loop is CACKPNRGPNSPLHF. The CDR3 DNA sequence: TGTGCCTGTAAACCTAACAGGGGGCCGAATTCACCCCTCCACTTT. V usage is TRBV30 and J usage is TRBJ1-6, with 9 positions matching TRBD1. V lost 6 bases and J lost 7; bases outside the gene matches: 10. The CDR3 is 15 amino acids. The V gene's germline CDR1 is GTSNPN and CDR2 SVGIG (reference sequence). Full variable domain (rest looked up from reference TRBV30 and TRBJ1-6): SQTIHQWPATLVQPVGSPLSLECTVEGTSNPNLYWYRQAAGRGLQLLFYSVGIGQISSEVPQNLSASRPQDRQFILSSKKLLLSDSGFYLCACKPNRGPNSPLHFGNGTRLTVT.

CDR3 region: CASSLDLWTQETQYF. The CDR3 nucleotides read TGTGCCAGCAGCTTAGATCTCTGGACTCAAGAGACCCAGTACTTC. The V and J genes are TRBV11-2 and TRBJ2-5; tentatively, D is TRBD2 (5 bases). CDR1 and CDR2 (germline): SGHAT, FQNNGV. Trimming shortened V by 0 bases and J by 2 bases, and 10 bases separated the two germline ends. This CDR3 spans 15 amino acids.

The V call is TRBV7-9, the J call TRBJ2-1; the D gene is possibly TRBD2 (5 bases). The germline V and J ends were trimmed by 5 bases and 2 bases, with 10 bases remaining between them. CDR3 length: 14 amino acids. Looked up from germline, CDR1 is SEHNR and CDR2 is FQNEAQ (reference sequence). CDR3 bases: TGTGCCAGCAGCGGAGGATTACCCTACAATGAGCAGTTCTTC. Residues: CASSGGLPYNEQFF.

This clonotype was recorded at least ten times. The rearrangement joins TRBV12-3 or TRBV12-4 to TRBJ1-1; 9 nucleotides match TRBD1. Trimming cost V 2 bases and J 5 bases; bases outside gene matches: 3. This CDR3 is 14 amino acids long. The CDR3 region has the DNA TGTGCCAGCAGTTTACTTGGACAGGGGACTGAAGCTTTCTTT. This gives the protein CASSLLGQGTEAFF.

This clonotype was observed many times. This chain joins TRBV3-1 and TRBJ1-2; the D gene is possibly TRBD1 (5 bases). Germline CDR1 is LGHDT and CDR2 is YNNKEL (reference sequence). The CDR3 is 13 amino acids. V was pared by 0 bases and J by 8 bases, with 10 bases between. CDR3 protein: CASSQEGANGYTF. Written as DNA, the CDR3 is TGTGCCAGCAGCCAAGAAGGGGCAAACGGCTACACCTTC.

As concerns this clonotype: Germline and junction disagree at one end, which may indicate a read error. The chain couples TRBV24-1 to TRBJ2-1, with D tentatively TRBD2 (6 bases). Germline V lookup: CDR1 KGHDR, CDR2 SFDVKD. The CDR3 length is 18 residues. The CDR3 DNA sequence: TGTGACACCAGTGGCCCCGGAGGAGGGGATACAGCCTACAATGAGCAGTTCTTC. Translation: CDTSGPGGGDTAYNEQFF.